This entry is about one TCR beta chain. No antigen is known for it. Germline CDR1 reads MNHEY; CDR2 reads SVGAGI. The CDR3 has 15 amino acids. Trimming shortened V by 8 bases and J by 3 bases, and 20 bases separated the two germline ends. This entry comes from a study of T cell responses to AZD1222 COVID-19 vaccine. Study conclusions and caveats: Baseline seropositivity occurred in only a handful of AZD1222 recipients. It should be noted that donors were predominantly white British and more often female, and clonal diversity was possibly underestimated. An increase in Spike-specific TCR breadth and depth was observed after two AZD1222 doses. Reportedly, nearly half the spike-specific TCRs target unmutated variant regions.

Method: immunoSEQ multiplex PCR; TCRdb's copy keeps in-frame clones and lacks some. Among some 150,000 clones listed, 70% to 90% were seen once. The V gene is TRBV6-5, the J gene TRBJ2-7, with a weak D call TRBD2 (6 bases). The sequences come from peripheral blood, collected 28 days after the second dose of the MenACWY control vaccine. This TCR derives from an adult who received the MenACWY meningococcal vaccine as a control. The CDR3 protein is CASRIPRDFHYEQYF. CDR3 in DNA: TGTGCCAGCCGGATTCCCCGGGACTTCCACTACGAGCAGTACTTC.